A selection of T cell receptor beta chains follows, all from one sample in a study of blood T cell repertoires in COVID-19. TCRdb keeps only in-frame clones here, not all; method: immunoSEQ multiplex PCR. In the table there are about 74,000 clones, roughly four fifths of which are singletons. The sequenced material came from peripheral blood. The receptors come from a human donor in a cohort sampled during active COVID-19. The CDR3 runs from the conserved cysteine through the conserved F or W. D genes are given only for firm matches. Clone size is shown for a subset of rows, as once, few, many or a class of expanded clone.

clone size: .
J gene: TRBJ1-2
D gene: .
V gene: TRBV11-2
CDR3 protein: CASSLDDGGQWGYTF
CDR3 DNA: TGTGCCAGCAGCTTAGATGACGGGGGGCAGTGGGGCTACACCTTC

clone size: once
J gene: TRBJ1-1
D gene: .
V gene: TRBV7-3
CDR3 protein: CASSETVNTEAFF
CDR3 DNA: TGTGCCAGCAGCGAAACAGTAAACACTGAAGCTTTCTTT

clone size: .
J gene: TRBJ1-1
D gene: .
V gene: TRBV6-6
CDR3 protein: CASRPTQSMNTEAFF
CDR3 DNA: TGTGCCAGCAGGCCAACACAATCCATGAACACTGAAGCTTTCTTT

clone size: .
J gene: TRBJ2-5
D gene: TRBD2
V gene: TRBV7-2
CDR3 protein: CASSLGGGGETQYF
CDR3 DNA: TGTGCCAGCAGCTTAGGAGGCGGGGGAGAGACCCAGTACTTC

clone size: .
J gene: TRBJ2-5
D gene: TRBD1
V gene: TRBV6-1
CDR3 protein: CASSDRGRQETQYF
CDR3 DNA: TGTGCCAGCAGTGATAGGGGGCGCCAAGAGACCCAGTACTTC

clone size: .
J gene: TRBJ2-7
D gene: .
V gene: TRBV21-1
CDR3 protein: CASSRKRHVRNPTYEQYF
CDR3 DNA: TGTGCCAGCAGCCGAAAGAGACATGTCAGGAATCCTACCTACGAGCAGTACTTC

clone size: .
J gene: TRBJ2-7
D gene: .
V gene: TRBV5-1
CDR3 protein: CASSPGGVSEQYF
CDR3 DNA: TGCGCCAGCAGCCCCGGCGGGGTGAGTGAGCAGTACTTC

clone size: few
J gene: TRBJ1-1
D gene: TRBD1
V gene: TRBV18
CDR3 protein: CASSGTGDTEAFF
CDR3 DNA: TGTGCCAGCTCGGGGACAGGAGACACTGAAGCTTTCTTT

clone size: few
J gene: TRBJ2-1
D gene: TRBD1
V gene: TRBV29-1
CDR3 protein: CSVATGTGANEQFF
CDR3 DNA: TGCAGCGTGGCAACCGGGACAGGGGCCAATGAGCAGTTCTTC

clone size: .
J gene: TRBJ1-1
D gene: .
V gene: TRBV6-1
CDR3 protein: CASSEVSSRDTEAFF
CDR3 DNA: TGTGCCAGCAGTGAAGTATCCAGCAGGGACACTGAAGCTTTCTTT

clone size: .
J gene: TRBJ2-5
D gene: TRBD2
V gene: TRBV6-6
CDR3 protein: CAIAERGAGETQYF
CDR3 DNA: TGTGCCATAGCGGAGCGGGGGGCAGGAGAGACCCAGTACTTC

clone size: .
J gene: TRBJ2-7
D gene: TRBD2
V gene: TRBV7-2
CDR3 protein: CASSFSSGGLGYEQYF
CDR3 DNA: TGTGCCAGCAGCTTTTCTAGCGGGGGACTAGGGTACGAGCAGTACTTC

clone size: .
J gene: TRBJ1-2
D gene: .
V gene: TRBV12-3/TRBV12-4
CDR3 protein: CASSLAAADGYTF
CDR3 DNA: TGTGCCAGCAGTTTGGCGGCGGCGGATGGCTACACCTTC

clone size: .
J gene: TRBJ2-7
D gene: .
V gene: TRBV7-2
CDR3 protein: CASSSSAGSYEQYF
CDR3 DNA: TGTGCCAGCAGCTCTAGCGCAGGGTCCTACGAGCAGTACTTC

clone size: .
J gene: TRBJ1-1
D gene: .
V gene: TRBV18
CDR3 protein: CASSFKRNTEAFF
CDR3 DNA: TGTGCCAGCTCATTTAAGAGGAACACTGAAGCTTTCTTT

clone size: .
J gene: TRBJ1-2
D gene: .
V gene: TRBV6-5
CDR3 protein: CASAPDSRINYGYTF
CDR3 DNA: TGTGCCAGCGCGCCTGACAGTAGAATTAACTATGGCTACACCTTC

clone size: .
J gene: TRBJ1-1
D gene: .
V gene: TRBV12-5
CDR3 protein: CASGFDILWSEAFF
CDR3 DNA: TGTGCTAGTGGTTTCGACATCCTATGGTCCGAAGCTTTCTTT

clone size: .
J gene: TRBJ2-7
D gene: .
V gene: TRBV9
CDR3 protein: CASSAQGYEQYF
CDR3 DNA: TGTGCCAGCAGCGCACAGGGTTACGAGCAGTACTTC

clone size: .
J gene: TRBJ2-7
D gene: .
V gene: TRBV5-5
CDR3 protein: CASSLDRVSEQYF
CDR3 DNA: TGTGCCAGCAGCTTGGACAGGGTCTCCGAGCAGTACTTC

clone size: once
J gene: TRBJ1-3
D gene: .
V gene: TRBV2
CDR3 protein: CASSTMTTGNTIYF
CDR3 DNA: TGTGCCAGCAGCACCATGACGACAGGAAACACCATATATTTT

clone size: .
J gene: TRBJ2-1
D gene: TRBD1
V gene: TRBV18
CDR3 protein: CASSPPGGDRGYNEQFF
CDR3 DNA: TGTGCCAGCTCACCACCTGGCGGAGACAGGGGATACAATGAGCAGTTCTTC

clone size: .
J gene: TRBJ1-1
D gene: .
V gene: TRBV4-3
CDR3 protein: CASSHEGGGVEAFF
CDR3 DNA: TGCGCCAGCAGCCACGAGGGGGGGGGCGTTGAAGCTTTCTTT

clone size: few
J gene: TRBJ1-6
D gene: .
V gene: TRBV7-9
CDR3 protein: CASSLPPRNSPLHF
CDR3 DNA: TGTGCCAGCAGCTTACCCCCCAGGAATTCACCCCTCCACTTT

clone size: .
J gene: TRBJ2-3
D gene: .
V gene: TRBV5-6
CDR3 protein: CASSLGQSTQYF
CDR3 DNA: TGTGCCAGCAGCTTGGGACAGAGTACGCAGTATTTT

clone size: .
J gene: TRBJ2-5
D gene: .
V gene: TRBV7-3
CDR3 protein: CASSTYTGTEGETQYF
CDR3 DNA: TGTGCCAGCAGCACGTACACCGGGACGGAGGGAGAGACCCAGTACTTC

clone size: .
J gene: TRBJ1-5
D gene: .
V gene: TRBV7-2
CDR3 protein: CASSLGAGMTHQPQHF
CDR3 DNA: TGTGCCAGCAGCTTAGGGGCAGGGATGACCCATCAGCCCCAGCATTTT